The 3 T cell receptor beta chains given below trace back to one sample, sequenced in a study of Ad26.COV2.S vaccination and SARS-CoV-2 variants. Clones were sequenced by immunoSEQ multiplex PCR, and TCRdb holds only the in-frame ones, with some missing. The sample contains about 350,000 clones, roughly 94% of which appear only once. The specimen comprised peripheral blood, sampled after recovery from COVID-19. The source is a human donor who had recovered from COVID-19.

This clone appeared a few times. The chain links TRBV7-9 to TRBJ1-2, with D perhaps TRBD1 (6 bases). The CDR3 runs 13 residues. V was pared by 2 bases and J by 4 bases, with 8 bases between. Per germline, CDR1 SEHNR and CDR2 FQNEAQ (reference sequence). CDR3 in amino acids: CASSLSGVYGYTF. CDR3 bases: TGTGCCAGCAGCTTATCAGGGGTCTATGGCTACACCTTC.

The gene calls are TRBV7-3 and TRBJ1-1; D is unclear. V gave up 1 base and J gave up 8 bases, with 11 bases separating them. CDR3 length equals 13 residues. In germline, CDR1 is SGHTA, CDR2 FQGTGA. CDR3 sequence reads: CASSLNAGSEAFF. The CDR3 DNA reads TGTGCCAGCAGCTTAAACGCTGGGTCCGAAGCTTTCTTT.

This clone showed up just once. The chain joins TRBV7-8 to TRBJ2-3; D gene uncertain. Per the germline V gene, CDR1 is SGHVS and CDR2 is FQNEAQ. V was pared by 5 bases and J by 2 bases, with 11 bases between. The CDR3 is 14 amino acids. The CDR3 sequence is CASSLGTLTDTQYF. The CDR3 nucleotides are TGTGCCAGCAGCCTAGGAACCCTCACAGATACGCAGTATTTT. Full variable domain (remainder filled in from reference TRBV7-8 and TRBJ2-3): GAGVSQSPRYKVAKRGQDVALRCDPISGHVSLFWYQQALGQGPEFLTYFQNEAQLDKSGLPSDRFFAERPEGSVSTLKIQRTQQEDSAVYLCASSLGTLTDTQYFGPGTRLTVL.